This T cell receptor beta chain is drawn from a study of early T cells in non-severe SARS-CoV-2 infection. TCRdb re-derived calls from the 5' RACE reads in MiXCR, one entry per CDR3 protein. In the table there are 100,000 to 150,000 distinct CDR3 sequences, under 15% of which are singletons. This clonotype turned up a few times. The CDR3 is 18 residues long. After removal of 6 bases from V and 6 bases from J, the junction contained 20 bases not matched to a gene. Germline CDR1 reads SQVTM; CDR2 reads ANQGSEA. The sequenced sample consisted of whole blood. V gene TRBV29-1 combines with J gene TRBJ2-2; 9 bases map to TRBD1. This receptor was obtained from an adult who was a healthcare worker with PCR-confirmed SARS-CoV-2 infection or an uninfected control (not recorded which). This chain's CDR3 is CSVRGYRGRIEISGELFF. CDR3 nucleotide sequence: TGCAGCGTGCGGGGGTACAGGGGGCGGATAGAAATTTCCGGGGAGCTGTTTTTT.